This TCR beta chain was sequenced for a study of blood T cell repertoires in COVID-19. Study information: Sites in the United States, Italy and Spain provided acute and convalescent COVID-19 samples. Sources were T cells, B-cell-depleted T cells, or PBMCs; the material itself was cDNA or gDNA.

The germline CDR1 and CDR2 sequences are SEHNR and FQNEAQ (reference sequence). This CDR3 contains 14 residues. Losses at the gene ends were 6 bases for V and 1 base for J; bases not matched to a gene: 2. Original handling: Reference gene primer amplification yielded estimated nucleated cell counts. TCRdb's copy holds only in-frame clones and misses some; the assay was immunoSEQ multiplex PCR. Clone size and V and J calls were adopted from that table, with D and trimming inferred from the DNA. This sample has around 130,000 clones, with 80% to 85% found just once. The rearrangement joins TRBV7-9 to TRBJ2-7; 11 bases match TRBD2. This sequence was found in a woman of 80 years or more with acute or convalescent COVID-19. Sequenced material: peripheral blood. Written as DNA, the CDR3 is TGTGCCAGCAGACCTAGCGGGGGGTCCTACGAGCAGTACTTC. It specifies CASRPSGGSYEQYF. Together with reference TRBV7-9 and TRBJ2-7, the CDR3 gives the full variable domain: DTGVSQNPRHKITKRGQNVTFRCDPISEHNRLYWYRQTLGQGPEFLTYFQNEAQLEKSRLLSDRFSAERPKGSFSTLEIQRTEQGDSAMYLCASRPSGGSYEQYFGPGTRLTVT.